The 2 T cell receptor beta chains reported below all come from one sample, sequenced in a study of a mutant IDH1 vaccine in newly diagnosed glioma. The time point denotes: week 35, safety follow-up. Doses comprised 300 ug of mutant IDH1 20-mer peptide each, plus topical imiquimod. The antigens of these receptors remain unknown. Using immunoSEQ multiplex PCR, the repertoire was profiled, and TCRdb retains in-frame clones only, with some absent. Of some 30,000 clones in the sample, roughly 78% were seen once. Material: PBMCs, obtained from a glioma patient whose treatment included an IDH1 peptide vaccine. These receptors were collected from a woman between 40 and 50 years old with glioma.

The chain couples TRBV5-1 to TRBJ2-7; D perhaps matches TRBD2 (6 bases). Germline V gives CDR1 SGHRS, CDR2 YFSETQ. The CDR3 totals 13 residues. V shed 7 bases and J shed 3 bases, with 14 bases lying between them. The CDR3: CASSRDSYYEQYF. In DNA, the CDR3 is TGCGCCAGCTCCAGGGACTCCTACTACGAGCAGTACTTC.

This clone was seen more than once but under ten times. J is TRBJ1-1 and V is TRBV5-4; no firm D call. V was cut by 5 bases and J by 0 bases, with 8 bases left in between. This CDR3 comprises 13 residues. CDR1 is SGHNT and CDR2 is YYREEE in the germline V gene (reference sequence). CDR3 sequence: CASRPIMNTEAFF. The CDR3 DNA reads TGTGCCAGCAGGCCGATCATGAACACTGAAGCTTTCTTT.